The TCR beta chain described here comes from a study of beta chain features in type 1 diabetes. This CDR3 is 17 amino acids long. The trim removed 3 bases at V and 0 bases at J, leaving 5 bases unmatched. CDR1 and CDR2 (germline): SGHTA, FQGNSA. The purity of all sorted populations exceeded 95%. Study-level points and caveats: TCRB CDR3s were moderately but significantly shorter in Type 1 diabetes patients in all four CD4+ subsets. Small HLA sub-analyses could not settle whether HLA shapes TCRB rearrangement. Among type 1 diabetes patients, VDJ junctions had fewer insertions and more deletions.

Points on this clone: Its target is unknown.

Sequenced material consisted of expressed TCRB transcripts (all of the isolated RNA was reverse transcribed). Produced via immunoSEQ multiplex PCR; TCRdb's table is partial and in-frame only. The table shows about 240,000 clones, with about 14% occurring only once. The TCR originated in a man aged 25-40 years with type 1 diabetes. This sequence joins TRBV7-2 and TRBJ2-1, with 10 bases lining up with TRBD2. Sequencing was carried out using naive CD4+ T cells from blood. DNA of the CDR3: TGTGCCAGCAGCTTTAGCGGGAGGTACAGCTCCTACAATGAGCAGTTCTTC. It translates to CASSFSGRYSSYNEQFF. Looking up the rest from reference TRBV7-2 and TRBJ2-1 gives the full variable domain: GAGVSQSPSNKVTEKGKDVELRCDPISGHTALYWYRQSLGQGLEFLIYFQGNSAPDKSGLPSDRFSAERTGGSVSTLTIQRTQQEDSAVYLCASSFSGRYSSYNEQFFGPGTRLTVL.